The following is a T cell receptor beta chain sequence with its context. The source of the sample is a study of human T cells and chemical hapten exposure. The sample's time point: patch test 3, about 24 weeks after DPC sensitization. The sample's treatment: therapeutic diphenylcyclopropenone sensitization with weekly scalp DPC. A single record per CDR3 protein comes from TCRdb applying MiXCR to the RACE reads. The top ten clones hold over 2% of a sample with some 180,000 distinct CDR3 sequences, around a quarter of them seen once. Germline values: CDR1 SEHNR, CDR2 FQNEAQ (reference sequence). Between the trimmed V and J ends, which lost 4 bases and 6 bases, there was a span of 6 bases. The CDR3 totals 12 residues.

The receptor was isolated from a woman aged 40 to 49 with alopecia areata. Some clones in this sample may be carry-over from other donors' samples. Sequenced here: whole blood, sampled in connection with sensitization to the hapten diphenylcyclopropenone (DPC). The chain links TRBV7-9 to TRBJ2-2; D not resolved. CDR3 residues: CASSSTPGELFF. In nucleotides, the CDR3 is TGTGCCAGCAGCTCGACTCCCGGGGAGCTGTTTTTT.